Each of the 2 T cell receptor beta chains below was sequenced from the same sample in a study of a mutant IDH1 vaccine in newly diagnosed glioma (dated by TCRdb to the early 2020s). These receptors lack a known antigen. This specimen's time point label, interpreted: week 47, end of study. Each vaccine dose was 300 ug of a 20-mer mutant IDH1 peptide in Montanide, given subcutaneously with topical imiquimod. The method behind the library was the immunoSEQ multiplex PCR assay. Here the immuneACCESS table is served through TCRdb, limited to in-frame sequences with V and J called. Missing clones are a known gap in these copies; in checked studies unresolved V genes cover under half, and the rest lacks a known reason. The sample table records about 94,000 clones; about nine tenths of these occur just once. The top ten clones comprise approximately 0.8% of the sample. This specimen was PBMCs, taken from a glioma patient whose treatment included an IDH1 peptide vaccine. The source of these receptors is a woman aged 45-65 years with glioma.

The genes are TRBV6-5 and TRBJ2-1; TRBD2 might be the D (5 bases). Germline CDR1 reads MNHEY; CDR2 reads SVGAGI. The CDR3 sequence is 13 residues long. V gave up 6 bases and J gave up 2 bases, with 8 bases separating them. The CDR3 protein is CASSPGTYNEQFF. The CDR3 nucleotides are TGTGCCAGCAGCCCCGGGACCTACAATGAGCAGTTCTTC.

CDR3 sequence reads: CASSPRQGLSGNTIYF. CDR3 DNA: TGTGCCAGCAGCCCGCGCCAGGGACTCTCTGGAAACACCATATATTTT. This rearrangement joins TRBV5-4 to TRBJ1-3, with D possibly matching TRBD1 (5 bases). Germline V gene lookup returns CDR1 SGHNT and CDR2 YYREEE (reference sequence). V was pared by 4 bases and J by 0 bases, with 14 bases between. The CDR3 extends over 16 amino acids.